A selection of T cell receptor beta chains follows, all from one sample in a study of human T cells and chemical hapten exposure. Each CDR3 protein is one row after TCRdb ran MiXCR on the RACE reads. The sample contains tens of thousands of distinct CDR3 sequences, approximately 9.7% of which appear only once. This material consisted of whole blood, taken in connection with sensitization to the hapten diphenylcyclopropenone (DPC). The receptors originated from a woman younger than 45 with alopecia areata. Some clones in this sample may be carry-over from other donors' samples. Each CDR3 is given with its conserved first and last residue. The D gene is left open where the match is weak. Size is omitted from some rows. Given values are once, few, many or a class for expanded clones.

>TRBJ1-1|-|many|TRBV6-2/TRBV6-3
CASRDQNTEAFF
TGTGCCAGCAGGGATCAGAACACTGAAGCTTTCTTT
>TRBJ2-3|-|many|TRBV20-1
CSASSPGTDTQYF
TGCAGTGCTAGTTCCCCTGGGACAGATACGCAGTATTTT
>TRBJ2-3|-|once|TRBV6-2/TRBV6-3
CACSYVSNTDTQYF
TGTGCCTGCAGTTACGTCAGCAACACAGATACGCAGTATTTT
>TRBJ2-7|TRBD1|-|TRBV5-1
CASSSLDRGHEQYF
TGCGCCAGCAGCTCTCTCGACAGGGGGCACGAGCAGTACTTC
>TRBJ1-1|-|few|TRBV6-5
CASSPRRGRAFF
TGTGCCAGCAGCCCGAGACGGGGGCGAGCTTTCTTT
>TRBJ2-2|-|-|TRBV4-1
CASTRVLRTGELFF
TGCGCCAGCACCCGGGTCCTCCGGACCGGGGAGCTGTTTTTT
>TRBJ2-1|-|few|TRBV27
CATRGANEQFF
TGTGCCACCAGGGGGGCTAATGAGCAGTTCTTC
>TRBJ2-7|-|-|TRBV11-3
CASSGRGDEQYF
TGTGCCAGCAGCGGCAGGGGTGACGAGCAGTACTTC
>TRBJ2-5|-|many|TRBV29-1
CSVEDHTGFIQETQYF
TGCAGCGTTGAAGATCATACTGGCTTCATACAAGAGACCCAGTACTTC
>TRBJ2-3|TRBD2|-|TRBV6-5
CASSYRLAGTTDTQYF
TGTGCCAGCAGTTACAGGTTAGCGGGCACGACAGATACGCAGTATTTT
>TRBJ2-3|-|many|TRBV11-2
CASSLVGGTDTQYF
TGTGCCAGCAGCTTAGTGGGTGGCACAGATACGCAGTATTTT
>TRBJ2-3|-|-|TRBV7-9
CASSSEYTQYF
TGTGCCAGCAGCTCGGAATATACGCAGTATTTT
>TRBJ1-3|-|many|TRBV11-2
CASSPKVGISGNTIYF
TGTGCCAGCAGCCCAAAGGTCGGGATCTCTGGAAACACCATATATTTT
>TRBJ1-5|-|-|TRBV20-1
CSARERASQPQHF
TGCAGTGCTAGAGAGAGGGCGAGTCAGCCCCAGCATTTT
>TRBJ2-3|-|few|TRBV7-8
CASSFPGRDTQYF
TGTGCCAGCAGCTTTCCGGGGAGAGATACGCAGTATTTT
>TRBJ1-2|-|many|TRBV28
CASSFEQDNYGYTF
TGTGCCAGCAGTTTTGAGCAGGATAACTATGGCTACACCTTC
>TRBJ2-7|TRBD2|many|TRBV9
CASSRSGGDEQYF
TGTGCCAGCAGCCGTAGCGGGGGGGATGAGCAGTACTTC
>TRBJ2-5|TRBD2|few|TRBV12-3/TRBV12-4
CASSRGGTQYF
TGTGCCAGCAGCCGGGGGGGAACCCAGTACTTC
>TRBJ2-5|-|-|TRBV20-1
CSARRGETQYF
TGCAGTGCTAGAAGGGGAGAGACCCAGTACTTC
>TRBJ2-3|-|-|TRBV29-1
CSVYTGRDTQYF
TGCAGCGTTTATACAGGGAGGGATACGCAGTATTTT
>TRBJ2-7|-|few|TRBV12-3/TRBV12-4
CASSPTGLYEQYF
TGTGCCAGCTCACCTACCGGGCTATACGAGCAGTACTTC
>TRBJ2-3|TRBD2|-|TRBV6-5
CASSYLLAGGPDTQYF
TGTGCCAGCAGCTACCTCCTAGCGGGGGGGCCAGATACGCAGTATTTT
>TRBJ2-1|-|few|TRBV7-8
CASSLVGANSYNEQFF
TGTGCCAGCAGCTTAGTGGGGGCTAACTCCTACAATGAGCAGTTCTTC
>TRBJ2-3|-|many|TRBV12-3/TRBV12-4
CASSQEEGAISTDTQYF
TGTGCCAGCAGTCAGGAAGAGGGAGCGATTAGCACAGATACGCAGTATTTT
>TRBJ1-1|-|few|TRBV7-8
CASSGFGGRRDEGAFF
TGTGCCAGCAGCGGGTTTGGGGGACGGAGGGATGAGGGAGCTTTCTTT
>TRBJ2-2|-|few|TRBV10-3
CAIRATGELFF
TGTGCCATCAGGGCCACCGGGGAGCTGTTTTTT
>TRBJ1-5|-|few|TRBV20-1
CSARCEGAQHF
TGCAGTGCTAGATGTGAGGGGGCCCAGCATTTT
>TRBJ1-6|-|many|TRBV20-1
CSAARARNSPLHF
TGCAGTGCTGCGCGAGCGAGGAATTCACCCCTCCACTTT
>TRBJ1-3|-|many|TRBV10-3
CAISESPENTIYF
TGTGCCATCAGTGAGTCTCCGGAAAACACCATATATTTT
>TRBJ2-4|-|few|TRBV4-2
CASRPVLRGRGNIQYF
TGTGCCAGCAGACCCGTTCTGCGGGGGCGGGGGAACATTCAGTACTTC
>TRBJ2-3|-|few|TRBV12-3/TRBV12-4
CASSPTIDTQYF
TGTGCCAGCAGTCCCACGATAGATACGCAGTATTTT
>TRBJ1-2|-|many|TRBV10-2
CASSELTELLTF
TGCGCCAGCAGTGAGTTGACAGAGCTACTCACCTTC
>TRBJ2-2|TRBD1|many|TRBV19
CASAGGRTGELFF
TGTGCCAGTGCAGGGGGAAGAACCGGGGAGCTGTTTTTT
>TRBJ2-2|TRBD2|-|TRBV7-3
CASSLRPSSGGPTGELFF
TGTGCCAGCAGCTTACGCCCCAGCAGCGGGGGACCCACCGGGGAGCTGTTTTTT
>TRBJ2-7|TRBD1|few|TRBV7-2
CASSLVGQGAGEQYF
TGTGCCAGCAGCTTAGTCGGGCAGGGGGCAGGCGAGCAGTACTTC
>TRBJ1-4|-|many|TRBV7-9
CASSLDRRTGTNEKLFF
TGTGCCAGCAGCTTAGATAGACGGACTGGGACTAATGAAAAACTGTTTTTT
>TRBJ2-7|-|-|TRBV5-6
CASSLAAGEGDEQYF
TGTGCCAGCAGCTTGGCCGCGGGCGAAGGCGACGAGCAGTACTTC
>TRBJ2-3|-|many|TRBV12-3/TRBV12-4
CASSWSESTDTQYF
TGTGCCAGCAGTTGGAGCGAGAGCACAGATACGCAGTATTTT
>TRBJ1-6|-|few|TRBV15
CATSRVLDSNSPLHF
TGTGCCACCAGCAGAGTACTGGACAGTAATTCACCCCTCCACTTT
>TRBJ2-3|TRBD2|few|TRBV7-6
CASSLSPGLELDTQYF
TGTGCCAGCAGCCTTTCACCGGGACTAGAGCTAGATACGCAGTATTTT
>TRBJ1-2|TRBD1|-|TRBV7-3
CASSPSPDRDYGYTF
TGTGCCAGCAGCCCGAGTCCGGACAGGGACTATGGCTACACCTTC
>TRBJ1-3|-|few|TRBV19
CASSQDRTSGNTIYF
TGTGCCAGTAGTCAGGACCGCACCTCTGGAAACACCATATATTTT
>TRBJ1-2|-|-|TRBV20-1
CSARVGTSSGGYTF
TGCAGTGCTAGAGTAGGGACAAGCAGCGGAGGCTACACCTTC
>TRBJ2-7|-|-|TRBV19
CASSIDRAYEQYF
TGTGCCAGTAGTATTGACAGAGCCTACGAGCAGTACTTC
>TRBJ2-7|-|-|TRBV25-1
CDLTGRTYEQYF
TGTGATCTAACAGGGCGTACCTACGAGCAGTACTTC
>TRBJ2-6|-|many|TRBV2
CASSEWGTNVLTF
TGTGCCAGCAGTGAGTGGGGTACCAACGTCCTGACTTTC
>TRBJ2-1|-|many|TRBV20-1
CSANQGGVGNNEQFF
TGCAGTGCCAATCAAGGGGGAGTTGGGAACAATGAGCAGTTCTTC